The T cell receptor (beta chain) described here comes from a study of long-term antiretroviral therapy in people with HIV. Germline V CDR1 and CDR2: SGHAT, FQNNGV. CDR3 length equals 15 residues. V gave up 0 bases and J gave up 0 bases, with 6 bases separating them. At survey level, the immunoSEQ assay was run in its v3.0 version. Using immunoSEQ multiplex PCR, the repertoire was profiled, and TCRdb retains in-frame clones only, with some absent. The sample contains roughly 27,000 clones, approximately 81% of which appear only once. This TCR was recovered from a man in his forties with HIV. The chain uses TRBV11-2 and TRBJ2-1; no reliable D call. Sequencing used unsorted PBMCs, obtained 2.3 years after starting antiretroviral therapy. The CDR3 DNA sequence: TGTGCCAGCAGCTTAGACGATAGCTCCTACAATGAGCAGTTCTTC. Amino acid sequence: CASSLDDSSYNEQFF.